This TCR beta chain derives from a study of CXCR3-negative and CXCR3-positive naive CD8 T cells. UMI-labeled 5' RACE yielded the TRB cDNA libraries. No DNA is given; TCRdb re-called the 5' RACE reads and lists each CDR3 protein once. The sample totals some 22,000 distinct CDR3 sequences. The CDR3 length is 12 residues. Germline V gene data show CDR1 as MNHEY and CDR2 as SVGAGI. This chain uses TRBV6-5 with TRBJ2-1; TCRdb proposes TRBD1, but this gene call is untestable without DNA. Source material: memory CD8+ T cells from blood. The receptor's source is a human donor in good health. Some clones in this sample may be carry-over from other donors' samples. The CDR3 loop is CASSLGGNEQFF.